Reported below is one T cell receptor (beta chain). This clone was seen ten or more times. Its antigen target is currently unknown. No base-level quality is on record; no much larger clone is a single base apart. The immunoSEQ Assay, a bias-controlled multiplex PCR, was used to amplify TCRbeta CDR3 regions from genomic DNA. For the original study's pipeline: The number of nucleated cells in each sample was estimated by amplification of reference gene primers within the assay. To quantify the absolute abundance of each unique TCRbeta CDR3 rearrangement, sequence reads were collapsed and filtered. For each sample, productive Simpson clonality was calculated by taking the square root of Simpson's diversity index across productive rearrangements. Sourced from immuneACCESS, this table was stored by TCRdb with only in-frame sequences that have V and J called. A share of the clones is absent; for the studies checked, an unresolved V gene accounts for under half, and the remainder has no known explanation. The V and J calls and clone size are taken from that table; D and trimming were inferred from the DNA. This sample is represented by about 80,000 clones; about 73% of them were singletons. The ten top clones hold more than 35% of the sample.

One collaborating source in Seattle enrolled patients during active infection and followed them longitudinally through the course of disease. The collaborating institutions used their own protocols to collect whole blood in K2EDTA tubes. For TCRbeta analysis, collaborators shipped samples as frozen whole blood, isolated PBMCs, or DNA extracted from either of those sample types. Per the germline V gene (reference sequence), LNHDA is the CDR1 and SQIVND is the CDR2. The CDR3 sequence holds 15 residues, the cysteine and phenylalanine included. Left in the record is the CDR3 DNA by itself, 45 bases read in frame from the first base. Cut back by 6 bases and 1 base, the V and J ends lie 13 bases apart. This sample was included in a study of blood T cell repertoires in COVID-19 (dated by TCRdb to about 2020). Looking at the study overall: Samples from collaborators originated in the United States, Italy and Spain and spanned both the acute and convalescent phases of COVID-19. Where HLA class I and class II types were available, the types were taken from metadata supplied by the sample provider, not from assay-based typing. Subjects who had been exposed to COVID-19, were actively infected with it, or had recovered from it provided the deeply sampled blood TCRbeta repertoires that made up the dataset. The sample metadata nearly always contained a de-identified subject ID, COVID-19 status, age in years and sex. The material from the prospective study consisted of cDNA or gDNA derived from T cells, B-cell-depleted T cells, or PBMCs. Samples came from the ongoing ImmuneRACE study (first 160 participants) plus 1,254 subjects from 6 global collaborators. The repertoires were released in a freely available public database intended as a resource for research on the immune response to SARS-CoV-2.

On the study overall, not on this receptor specifically: How much clinical and demographic metadata was included differed by source and by participant, and the metadata was provided uncurated.

The chain couples TRBV19 to TRBJ1-5, and TRBD1 may be the D gene, going by 6 matching bases. Sequenced input: peripheral blood. This TCR derives from a man between 60 and 75 years old with COVID-19, enrolled during active disease. The DNA sequence is TGTGCCAGTAGATCCGCGGGGGCCAGCAATCAGCCCCAGCATTTT. This encodes CASRSAGASNQPQHF.